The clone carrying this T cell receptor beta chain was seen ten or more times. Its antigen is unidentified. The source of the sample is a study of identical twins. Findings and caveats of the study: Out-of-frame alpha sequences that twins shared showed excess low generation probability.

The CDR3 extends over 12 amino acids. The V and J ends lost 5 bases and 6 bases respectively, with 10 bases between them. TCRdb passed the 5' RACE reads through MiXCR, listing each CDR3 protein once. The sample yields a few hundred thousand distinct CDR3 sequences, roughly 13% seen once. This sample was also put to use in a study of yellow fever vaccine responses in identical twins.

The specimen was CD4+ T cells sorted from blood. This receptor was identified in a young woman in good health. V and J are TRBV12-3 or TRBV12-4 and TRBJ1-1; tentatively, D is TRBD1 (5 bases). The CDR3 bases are TGTGCCAGCAGTCCCCAGGGTGCTGAAGCTTTCTTT. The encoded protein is CASSPQGAEAFF.